This T cell receptor (beta chain) was recorded in a study of shared clonotypes between healthy human individuals (dated by TCRdb to between 2020 and 2021). With respect to the entire study: The cohort included a few men and a couple of women between 18 and 49 years of age. Per donor, three plates each were used for CD4 naive and CD4 memory, two for CD8 naive, and one for CD8 memory. To estimate repertoire size and how much clonotype sharing occurs between individuals, the study deeply sequenced the blood TCR repertoires of five or six healthy adults. Different laboratories and diverse techniques were used to prepare libraries and sequence TCR repertoires, to increase sequencing depth and limit assay-specific biases. Between about 0.85 and 8.9 billion PBMCs per donor were obtained by leukapheresis.

Using the deep immunoSEQ assay, TCR CDR3 regions were amplified from genomic DNA by multiplex PCR. Extracted genomic DNA from each cell subset was spread evenly across all wells of several immunoSEQ 96-well plates, with each plate serving as a replicate. For sorted subsets, each replicate PCR was loaded with approximately 190 ng genomic DNA, equivalent to 25,000 to 30,000 T cell genomes. Purified libraries were quantified with a Qubit 3.0 fluorometer, sized on a Bioanalyzer 2100, and re-quantified with the KAPA Library Quantification kit. Each immunoSEQ 96-well plate was sequenced on its own single-read 150-cycle Illumina NextSeq 550 flow cell. The original methods were these. Because only junctional sequences without quality scores were contained in the immunoSEQ output, filtering matching that applied to full-length reads could not be performed. Sequences were annotated with PyIR, a Python wrapper for IgBLAST v1.9, and V/J genes and CDR3 were assigned using IMGT germline references. Reads with weak V/J assignments (E-value above 1e-6), missing CDR3, stop codons, out-of-frame junctions, or ambiguous translated residues were removed. V3J clonotypes were defined as sequences sharing the same inferred V gene, J gene, and CDR3 amino acid sequence. Percentage overlap between repertoires was computed as shared unique clonotypes divided by the size of the smaller repertoire. Three approaches were used to assess repertoire richness: RTK rarefaction, the Chao1 estimator, and Recon v2.1 estimates of unobserved clonotypes. OLGA was used to compute generation probabilities for all TCRbeta clonotypes that the gDNA method yielded from several donors. TCRdb retrieved this table from immuneACCESS and kept in-frame rearrangements only. Not all clones are present; in checked studies, unresolved V genes account for under half, and no reason is known for the remainder. The DNA was the basis for D and trimming; V, J and clone size are from that table. This sample lists some 2,000,000 clones; roughly 95% were detected once. Of the sample, more than 0.1% falls within the top ten clones.

About this clone: Its antigen has not been determined. No clone much larger than this one lies a single base away; base qualities are absent.

The CDR3 covers 17 residues, taking in both the cysteine and the phenylalanine. Solely the CDR3 DNA is kept, with 51 bases framed from the first base. CDR1 KGHSH and CDR2 LQKENI were looked up in the germline V gene. The trim is 3 bases for V and 0 bases for J, with a gap of 17 bases between the germline ends. Here is what the overall study found, with its caveats: About 5% of naive CD4, roughly 3.6% of naive CD8, approximately 2% of memory CD4, and 0.4% of memory CD8 clonotypes were shared across several donors. Higher generation probabilities were observed for clonotypes shared by all four sorted-subset donors than for non-shared clonotypes. The small number of donors limited the genetic and exposure-history diversity represented. Pairwise subsampling indicated that sequencing depth was expected to affect the degree of clonotype sharing among donors. Sampling was limited to blood, and TCR repertoires in tissue likely differ from TCR repertoires in blood. Even with the large sequencing depth, rarefaction of the sorted-subset datasets indicated that sequencing was incomplete. Naive subsets generally had larger estimated clonotype richness than memory subsets did.

Donors were healthy HIV-negative adults with no recently reported acute infections or vaccinations. Every donor was a Caucasian adult living in Nashville, Tennessee, USA. CD4+ T cells were enriched by magnetic negative selection; naive cells were then positively selected on CD45RA, and the negative fraction formed the memory subset. Blood was obtained by leukapheresis, after which PBMCs were separated by Ficoll-Histopaque density gradient centrifugation and cryopreserved in liquid nitrogen vapor phase. Analytical flow cytometry was used to check the purity and quantity of every magnetically sorted T cell population. From each sorted fraction, genomic DNA was isolated and quantified by UV absorbance on a Nanodrop 2000c.

The TCR comes from a man younger than 35 in good health. Sequencing used naive CD4+ T cells sorted from blood. The sample's cell subset or site label, in plain terms: CD45RA+ positively selected. This chain is built from TRBV18 and TRBJ1-1; TRBD1 is possibly the D segment (5 matching bases). Here the CDR3 is given as CASSPGLGGAMNTEAFF. The sequenced DNA: TGTGCCAGCTCACCCGGCTTGGGAGGGGCTATGAACACTGAAGCTTTCTTT.